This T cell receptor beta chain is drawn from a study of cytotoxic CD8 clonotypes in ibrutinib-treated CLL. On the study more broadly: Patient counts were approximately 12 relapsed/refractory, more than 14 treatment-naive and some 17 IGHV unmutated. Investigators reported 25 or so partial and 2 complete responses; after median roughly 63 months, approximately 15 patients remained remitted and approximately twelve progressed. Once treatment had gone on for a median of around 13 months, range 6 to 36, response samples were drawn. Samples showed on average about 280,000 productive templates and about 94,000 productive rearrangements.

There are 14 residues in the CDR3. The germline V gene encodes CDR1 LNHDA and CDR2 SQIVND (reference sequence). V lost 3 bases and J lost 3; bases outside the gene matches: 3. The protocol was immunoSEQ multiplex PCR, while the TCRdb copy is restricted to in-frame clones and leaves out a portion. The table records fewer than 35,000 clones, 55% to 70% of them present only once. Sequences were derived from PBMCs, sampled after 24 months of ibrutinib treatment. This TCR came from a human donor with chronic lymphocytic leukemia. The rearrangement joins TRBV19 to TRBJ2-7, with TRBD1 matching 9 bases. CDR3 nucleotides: TGTGCCAGTAGTATGGGACAGGGATTCTACGAGCAGTACTTC. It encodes CASSMGQGFYEQYF. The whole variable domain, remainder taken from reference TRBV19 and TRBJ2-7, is DGGITQSPKYLFRKEGQNVTLSCEQNLNHDAMYWYRQDPGQGLRLIYYSQIVNDFQKGDIAEGYSVSREKKESFPLTVTSAQKNPTAFYLCASSMGQGFYEQYFGPGTRLTVT.